This is a list of T cell receptor beta chains from one sample in a study of blood T cells in healthy people across ages. TCRdb fed the 5' RACE reads into MiXCR, producing one record per CDR3 protein. The sample carries 1,100,000 or so distinct CDR3 sequences, roughly 45% recorded once. The sample consisted of blood. The receptor source for this set is a woman between 55 and 75 years old in good health. The CDR3 runs from the conserved cysteine through the conserved F or W. A D gene is named only where the DNA matches it firmly. Size is omitted from some rows. Given values are once, few, many or a class for expanded clones.

>TRBJ2-1|TRBV10-2|TRBD2|.|17
TGCGCCAGCAGTGAGTCTGGGTGGGAGGGCCTGTACAATGAGCAGTTCTTC
CASSESGWEGLYNEQFF
>TRBJ1-2|TRBV30|.|once|15
TGTGCCTGGACCGTAGGAGGGGCATCGGACTATGGCTACACCTTC
CAWTVGGASDYGYTF
>TRBJ2-3|TRBV7-2|TRBD2|.|15
TGTGCCAGCAGCCCTAGCGGGGGGGTGGCAGATACGCAGTATTTT
CASSPSGGVADTQYF
>TRBJ2-1|TRBV5-1|TRBD2|once|16
TGCGCCAGCAGCTTTGGACTAGCGGGAGTTTCGGATGAGCAGTTCTTC
CASSFGLAGVSDEQFF
>TRBJ2-5|TRBV20-1|.|few|17
TGCAGTGCTAGAACACCGTGGGGAGAGACCTTCCGAGAGACCCAGTACTTC
CSARTPWGETFRETQYF
>TRBJ1-1|TRBV29-1|TRBD1|.|11
TGCAGCGGAGAGGGGGCCACTGAAGCTTTCTTT
CSGEGATEAFF
>TRBJ2-3|TRBV2|.|.|16
TGTGCCAGCAGTGCCGGGGGACCAAGGAACACAGATACGCAGTATTTT
CASSAGGPRNTDTQYF
>TRBJ2-1|TRBV6-4|TRBD2|.|18
TGTGCCAGCAGTGATTGGACTAGCGGGAGTAGCTCCTACAATGAGCAGTTCTTC
CASSDWTSGSSSYNEQFF
>TRBJ1-4|TRBV20-1|TRBD1|.|13
TGCAGTGCGGGACAGGGGGAGAGAGAAAAACTGTTTTTT
CSAGQGEREKLFF
>TRBJ2-7|TRBV7-2|.|once|13
TGTGTCAGCAGCCTGGGTCGGGGTGGCGAGCAGTACTTC
CVSSLGRGGEQYF
>TRBJ2-7|TRBV5-1|TRBD1|few|14
TGCGCCAGCAGGGGACAGGAACATGTCTACGAGCAGTACTTC
CASRGQEHVYEQYF
>TRBJ1-4|TRBV7-9|.|few|15
TGTGCCAGCAGCCTGCTGGACGGCGGGGATGAAAAACTGTTTTTT
CASSLLDGGDEKLFF
>TRBJ2-3|TRBV7-2|.|once|17
TGTGCCAGCAGCTTAGACGGGGCGGGGGCTAGCACAGATACGCGGTATTTT
CASSLDGAGASTDTRYF
>TRBJ2-7|TRBV29-1|.|.|17
TGCAGCGCTTGGGTGACTGCAGACTCCCGACTGGACTACGAGCAGTACTTC
CSAWVTADSRLDYEQYF
>TRBJ2-1|TRBV6-6|TRBD2|few|16
TGTGCCAGCATCTACTCCGGGGGGAGTGGGAGGAATGAGCAGTTCTTC
CASIYSGGSGRNEQFF
>TRBJ2-7|TRBV10-3|.|.|14
TGTGCCATCAGCGAGGACCCTTATTTGATCGAGCAGTACTTC
CAISEDPYLIEQYF
>TRBJ1-1|TRBV20-1|.|.|13
TGCAGTGCTAGAGGAGGGGCGAACACTGAAGCTTTCTTT
CSARGGANTEAFF
>TRBJ2-5|TRBV3-1|.|.|14
TGTGCCAGCAGCCAAGACCAGAGGCAAGAGACCCAGTACTTC
CASSQDQRQETQYF
>TRBJ2-7|TRBV4-1|.|.|14
TGCGCCAGCAGCCAAGATCAGGGGTATGACGAGCAGTACTTC
CASSQDQGYDEQYF
>TRBJ1-4|TRBV19|.|.|13
TGTGCCAGTATGGAACTGATTAATGAAAAACTGTTTTTT
CASMELINEKLFF
>TRBJ2-1|TRBV14|.|few|14
TGTGCCAGCAGCCAAGCAAGTCATATGGGTGAGCAGTTCTTC
CASSQASHMGEQFF
>TRBJ2-1|TRBV6-6|.|few|16
TGTGCCAGCAGTGACCCCCGGACCCAGGGGGGCAATGAGCAGTTCTTC
CASSDPRTQGGNEQFF
>TRBJ2-7|TRBV20-1|.|few|14
TGCAGTGCCCCACCCCAAGGGACGGACTACGAGCAGTACTTC
CSAPPQGTDYEQYF